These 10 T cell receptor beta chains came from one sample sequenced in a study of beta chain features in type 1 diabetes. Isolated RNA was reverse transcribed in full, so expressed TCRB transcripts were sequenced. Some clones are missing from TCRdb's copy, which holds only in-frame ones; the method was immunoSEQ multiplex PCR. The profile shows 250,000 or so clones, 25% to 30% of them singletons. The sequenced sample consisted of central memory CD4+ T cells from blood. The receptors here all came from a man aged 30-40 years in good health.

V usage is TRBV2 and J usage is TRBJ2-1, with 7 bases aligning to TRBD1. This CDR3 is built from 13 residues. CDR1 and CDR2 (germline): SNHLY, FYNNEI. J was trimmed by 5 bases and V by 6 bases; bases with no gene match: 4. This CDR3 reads CASRRDRNNEQFF. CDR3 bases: TGTGCCAGCAGGAGGGACAGAAACAATGAGCAGTTCTTC.

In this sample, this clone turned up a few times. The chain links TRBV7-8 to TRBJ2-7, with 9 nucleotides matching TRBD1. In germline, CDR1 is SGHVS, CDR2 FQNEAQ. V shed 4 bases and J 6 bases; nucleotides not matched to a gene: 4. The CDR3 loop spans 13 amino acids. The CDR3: CASSSDRGGEQYF. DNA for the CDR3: TGTGCCAGCAGCTCTGACAGGGGGGGCGAGCAGTACTTC.

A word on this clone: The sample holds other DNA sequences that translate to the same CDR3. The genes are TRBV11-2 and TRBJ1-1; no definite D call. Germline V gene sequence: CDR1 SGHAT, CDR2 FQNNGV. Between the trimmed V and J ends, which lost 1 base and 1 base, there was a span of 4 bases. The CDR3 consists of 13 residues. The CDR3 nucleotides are TGTGCCAGCAGCTTAGGGCAGAACACTGAAGCTTTCTTT. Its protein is CASSLGQNTEAFF.

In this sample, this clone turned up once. The CDR3 DNA reads as TGTGCCAGCTCACCGCAAGCCGCCCGTGAAACTGAAGCTTTCTTT. Its protein is CASSPQAARETEAFF. The chain uses TRBV18 and TRBJ1-1; D gene ambiguous. Trimming pared 3 bases from V and 5 bases from J, leaving 16 bases between. The V gene's germline CDR1 is KGHSH and CDR2 LQKENI. The CDR3 has 15 residues.

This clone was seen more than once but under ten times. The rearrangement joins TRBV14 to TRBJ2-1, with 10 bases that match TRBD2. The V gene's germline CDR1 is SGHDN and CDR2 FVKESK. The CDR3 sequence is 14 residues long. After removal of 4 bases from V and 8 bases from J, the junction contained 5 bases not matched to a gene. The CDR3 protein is CASSPLAGGYEQFF. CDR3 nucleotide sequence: TGTGCCAGCAGCCCATTAGCGGGGGGCTATGAGCAGTTCTTC.

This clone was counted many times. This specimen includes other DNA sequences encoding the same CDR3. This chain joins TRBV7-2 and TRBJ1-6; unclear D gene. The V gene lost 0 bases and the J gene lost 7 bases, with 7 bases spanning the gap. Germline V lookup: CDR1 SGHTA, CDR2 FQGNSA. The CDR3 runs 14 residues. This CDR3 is CASSLAGRNSPLHF. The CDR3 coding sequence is TGTGCCAGCAGCTTAGCTGGGCGGAATTCACCCCTCCACTTT. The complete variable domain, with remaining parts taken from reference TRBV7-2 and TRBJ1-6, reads GAGVSQSPSNKVTEKGKDVELRCDPISGHTALYWYRQSLGQGLEFLIYFQGNSAPDKSGLPSDRFSAERTGGSVSTLTIQRTQQEDSAVYLCASSLAGRNSPLHFGNGTRLTVT.

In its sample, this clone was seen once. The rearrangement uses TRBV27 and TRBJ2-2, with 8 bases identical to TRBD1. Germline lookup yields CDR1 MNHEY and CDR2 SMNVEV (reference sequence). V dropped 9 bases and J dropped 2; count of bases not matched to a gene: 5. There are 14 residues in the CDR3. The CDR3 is CASVDRGNTGELFF. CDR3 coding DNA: TGTGCCAGTGTAGACAGGGGAAACACCGGGGAGCTGTTTTTT.

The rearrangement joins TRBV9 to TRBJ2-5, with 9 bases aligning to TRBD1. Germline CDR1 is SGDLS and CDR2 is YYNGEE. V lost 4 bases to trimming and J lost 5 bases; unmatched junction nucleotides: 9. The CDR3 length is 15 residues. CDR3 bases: TGTGCCAGCAGCTCACAGGGGGCGGCTGGTGAGACCCAGTACTTC. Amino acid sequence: CASSSQGAAGETQYF. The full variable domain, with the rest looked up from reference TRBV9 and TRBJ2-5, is DSGVTQTPKHLITATGQRVTLRCSPRSGDLSVYWYQQSLDQGLQFLIQYYNGEERAKGNILERFSAQQFPDLHSELNLSSLELGDSALYFCASSSQGAAGETQYFGPGTRLLVL.

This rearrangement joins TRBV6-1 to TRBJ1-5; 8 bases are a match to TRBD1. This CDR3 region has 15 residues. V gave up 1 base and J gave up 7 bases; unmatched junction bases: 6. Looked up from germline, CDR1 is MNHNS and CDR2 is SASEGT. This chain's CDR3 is CASSEGAGGRQPQHF. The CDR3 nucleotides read TGTGCCAGCAGTGAAGGAGCAGGGGGCCGGCAGCCCCAGCATTTT.

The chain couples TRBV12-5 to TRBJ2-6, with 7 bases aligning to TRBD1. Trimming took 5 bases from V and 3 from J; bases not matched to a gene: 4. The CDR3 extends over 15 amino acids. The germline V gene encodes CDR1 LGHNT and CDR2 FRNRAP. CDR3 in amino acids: CASGTWTGGANVLTF. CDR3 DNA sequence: TGTGCTAGTGGTACGTGGACAGGTGGGGCCAACGTCCTGACTTTC. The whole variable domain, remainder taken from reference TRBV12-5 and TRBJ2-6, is DARVTQTPRHKVTEMGQEVTMRCQPILGHNTVFWYRQTMMQGLELLAYFRNRAPLDDSGMPKDRFSAEMPDATLATLKIQPSEPRDSAVYFCASGTWTGGANVLTFGAGSRLTVL.